A selection of T cell receptor beta chains follows, all from one sample in a study of control samples from healthy donors and cancer patients. Clones were read by immunoSEQ multiplex PCR, and TCRdb kept only the in-frame ones, dropping some. In the table there are approximately 170,000 clones, roughly 91% of which are singletons. The sequenced sample was blood. The source of these receptors is a woman in her 30s in good health. CDR3s include the opening cysteine and the closing phenylalanine or tryptophan. The D gene is left open where the match is weak. Expanded clones get a size class; other rows say once, few or many, or leave the size out.

D	V	J	length	size	CDR3	DNA
.	TRBV11-2	TRBJ2-3	14	.	CASSLSHFTDTQYF	TGTGCCAGCAGCTTATCCCACTTCACAGATACGCAGTATTTT
.	TRBV5-1	TRBJ2-2	17	.	CASSSPGRIANTGELFF	TGCGCCAGCAGCTCTCCGGGACGGATAGCGAACACCGGGGAGCTGTTTTTT
TRBD2	TRBV4-2	TRBJ2-7	15	few	CASSQETSGSNEQYF	TGTGCCAGCAGCCAAGAAACTAGCGGGAGCAACGAGCAGTACTTC
.	TRBV19	TRBJ1-2	13	few	CASSMGRDRGYTF	TGTGCCAGTAGTATGGGCAGGGACCGTGGCTACACCTTC
TRBD1	TRBV13	TRBJ1-5	14	.	CASSRRQGAQPQHF	TGTGCCAGCAGCCGTCGACAGGGGGCCCAGCCCCAGCATTTT
TRBD1	TRBV7-9	TRBJ1-4	13	once	CASRNRGGEKLFF	TGTGCCAGCAGAAACAGGGGAGGGGAAAAACTGTTTTTT
TRBD1	TRBV25-1	TRBJ2-1	15	.	CASSEPGTGGNEQFF	TGTGCCAGCAGTGAACCTGGAACAGGGGGGAATGAGCAGTTCTTC
.	TRBV15	TRBJ2-1	13	.	CATSSAAGNEQFF	TGTGCCACCAGTTCCGCCGCGGGGAATGAGCAGTTCTTC
TRBD1	TRBV29-1	TRBJ2-4	15	.	CSVESRDRGRDIQYF	TGCAGCGTTGAGAGCCGGGACAGGGGGCGAGACATTCAGTACTTC
.	TRBV12-3/TRBV12-4	TRBJ2-7	11	.	CSSLGSYEQYF	TGTTCTTCCCTAGGTTCCTACGAGCAGTACTTC
.	TRBV5-1	TRBJ2-3	14	.	CASSLGRYTDTQYF	TGCGCCAGCAGCTTGGGCAGATACACAGATACGCAGTATTTT
.	TRBV7-3	TRBJ2-3	15	.	CASSPSGASTDTQYF	TGTGCCAGCAGCCCTTCCGGAGCGAGCACAGATACGCAGTATTTT
.	TRBV5-1	TRBJ2-3	15	.	CASSLGVPSTDTQYF	TGCGCCAGCAGCTTGGGGGTACCTAGCACAGATACGCAGTATTTT
TRBD1	TRBV28	TRBJ1-2	12	.	CASRTGVSGYTF	TGTGCCAGCAGGACAGGGGTGTCTGGCTACACCTTC
.	TRBV5-1	TRBJ2-5	14	.	CASSLAFSQETQYF	TGCGCCAGCAGCTTGGCCTTCTCCCAAGAGACCCAGTACTTC
TRBD2	TRBV4-3	TRBJ2-1	17	.	CASSQGGASGTYNEQFF	TGCGCCAGCAGCCAAGGGGGAGCTAGCGGGACCTACAATGAGCAGTTCTTC
.	TRBV9	TRBJ2-1	13	.	CASSLRTDNEQFF	TGTGCCAGCAGCCTACGGACTGACAATGAGCAGTTCTTC
TRBD2	TRBV6-5	TRBJ2-2	16	.	CASSSLAGVGTGELFF	TGTGCCAGCAGTTCCCTAGCGGGAGTCGGGACCGGGGAGCTGTTTTTT
TRBD1	TRBV11-2	TRBJ1-2	13	.	CASSSYRGYGYTF	TGTGCCAGCAGCTCGTACAGGGGCTATGGCTACACCTTC
.	TRBV11-3	TRBJ2-1	13	.	CASSLGSVPEQFF	TGTGCCAGCAGCTTAGGGAGCGTCCCTGAGCAGTTCTTC
.	TRBV6-2/TRBV6-3	TRBJ1-1	14	.	CASSYEGRNTEAFF	TGTGCCAGCAGTTACGAGGGACGGAACACTGAAGCTTTCTTT
.	TRBV6-5	TRBJ2-6	15	.	CASSRDFSGANVLTF	TGTGCCAGCAGTAGGGACTTCTCTGGGGCCAACGTCCTGACTTTC
.	TRBV6-2/TRBV6-3	TRBJ2-5	12	.	CASSSRQETQYF	TGTGCCAGCAGTTCTAGGCAAGAGACCCAGTACTTC
.	TRBV6-1	TRBJ1-1	13	.	CASSDRGVTEAFF	TGTGCCAGCAGTGACAGGGGAGTTACTGAAGCTTTCTTT
TRBD1	TRBV5-5	TRBJ1-2	15	.	CASSLGGTGPRGYTF	TGTGCCAGCAGCTTGGGGGGGACAGGGCCTAGGGGCTACACCTTC
.	TRBV4-2	TRBJ1-5	15	.	CASSPGFDSNQPQHF	TGTGCCAGCAGCCCAGGGTTCGATAGCAATCAGCCCCAGCATTTT
TRBD2	TRBV7-2	TRBJ2-7	15	.	CASSLGLAGAYEQYF	TGTGCCAGCAGCTTAGGGCTAGCGGGAGCCTACGAGCAGTACTTC
.	TRBV7-3	TRBJ2-2	13	.	CASSSLVSGELFF	TGTGCCAGCAGCTCACTAGTCTCCGGGGAGCTGTTTTTT
TRBD2	TRBV20-1	TRBJ2-1	14	once	CSASLGRGAGEQFF	TGCAGTGCTAGTTTGGGGCGGGGGGCTGGTGAGCAGTTCTTC
TRBD2	TRBV3-1/TRBV3-2	TRBJ2-1	15	.	CASSYRTSGGDEQFF	TGTGCCAGCAGCTATCGGACTAGCGGGGGCGATGAGCAGTTCTTC
.	TRBV4-1	TRBJ2-3	14	.	CASSHGLATDTQYF	TGCGCCAGCAGCCACGGGCTAGCCACAGATACGCAGTATTTT
.	TRBV27	TRBJ1-2	15	.	CASSHLQGRYYGYTF	TGTGCCAGCAGCCACCTTCAGGGGCGATACTATGGCTACACCTTC
TRBD2	TRBV18	TRBJ2-1	14	.	CASSPAAGGYEQFF	TGTGCCAGCTCACCAGCAGCGGGAGGCTATGAGCAGTTCTTC
.	TRBV2	TRBJ1-5	12	.	CASSFSSQPQHF	TGTGCCAGCAGTTTCAGTTCTCAGCCCCAGCATTTT
TRBD1	TRBV14	TRBJ2-3	18	.	CASSQDRGQGARTDTQYF	TGTGCCAGCAGCCAAGATCGAGGACAGGGGGCTCGCACAGATACGCAGTATTTT
TRBD1	TRBV19	TRBJ1-1	15	once	CASRPLTGRGTEAFF	TGTGCCAGCCGACCCCTGACAGGGCGGGGGACTGAAGCTTTCTTT
.	TRBV5-1	TRBJ1-1	14	.	CASSPNQGNTEAFF	TGCGCCAGCAGCCCTAACCAGGGGAACACTGAAGCTTTCTTT
.	TRBV11-3	TRBJ2-2	15	.	CASSLVWANTGELFF	TGTGCCAGCAGCTTAGTGTGGGCGAACACCGGGGAGCTGTTTTTT
TRBD1	TRBV14	TRBJ1-4	15	.	CASSQIGTGGEKLFF	TGTGCCAGCAGCCAGATCGGGACAGGGGGGGAAAAACTGTTTTTT
TRBD2	TRBV25-1	TRBJ2-7	13	.	CASSGGRGYEQYF	TGTGCCAGCAGTGGGGGGAGGGGCTACGAGCAGTACTTC
TRBD2	TRBV7-8	TRBJ2-1	16	.	CASSLVRTSGYNEQFF	TGTGCCAGCAGCTTAGTCCGGACTAGCGGATACAATGAGCAGTTCTTC
TRBD1	TRBV6-5	TRBJ1-6	14	.	CASKIDRDNSPLHF	TGTGCCAGCAAGATTGACAGGGATAATTCACCCCTCCACTTT
TRBD2	TRBV7-3	TRBJ2-3	16	.	CASSLTARGVTDTQYF	TGTGCCAGCAGCTTAACGGCGCGGGGGGTCACAGATACGCAGTATTTT
TRBD1	TRBV6-4	TRBJ2-1	14	once	CASSVGQGPNEQFF	TGTGCCAGCAGTGTCGGACAGGGGCCCAATGAGCAGTTCTTC
.	TRBV21-1	TRBJ2-7	16	.	CASTRTPGALPYEQYF	TGTGCCAGCACCCGAACTCCAGGGGCCCTTCCCTACGAGCAGTACTTC
TRBD2	TRBV6-5	TRBJ2-3	16	.	CASSYSSSGRGDTQYF	TGTGCCAGCAGTTACTCGAGTAGCGGGAGAGGAGATACGCAGTATTTT
.	TRBV15	TRBJ2-7	15	.	CATSRDAGASYEQYF	TGTGCCACCAGCAGAGATGCAGGGGCCTCCTACGAGCAGTACTTC
.	TRBV5-1	TRBJ1-4	13	.	CASSLEVREKLFF	TGCGCCAGCAGCTTGGAAGTAAGAGAAAAACTGTTTTTT
.	TRBV19	TRBJ1-2	17	.	CASSILFGTTLNYGYTF	TGTGCCAGTAGTATCCTATTCGGGACGACCCTGAACTATGGCTACACCTTC
TRBD2	TRBV4-2	TRBJ2-1	16	few	CASSQDYTSGYNEQFF	TGTGCCAGCAGCCAAGATTATACTAGCGGGTACAATGAGCAGTTCTTC
.	TRBV20-1	TRBJ2-7	11	.	CSARRPTEQYF	TGCAGTGCTAGGAGACCTACCGAGCAGTACTTC
.	TRBV18	TRBJ1-1	13	.	CASSPQGYTEAFF	TGTGCCAGCTCACCACAGGGGTACACTGAAGCTTTCTTT
.	TRBV10-3	TRBJ1-4	15	.	CAISESTALNEKLFF	TGTGCCATCAGTGAGTCGACAGCGCTTAATGAAAAACTGTTTTTT
.	TRBV12-3/TRBV12-4	TRBJ1-5	12	.	CASTYSNQPQHF	TGTGCCAGCACGTATAGCAATCAGCCCCAGCATTTT